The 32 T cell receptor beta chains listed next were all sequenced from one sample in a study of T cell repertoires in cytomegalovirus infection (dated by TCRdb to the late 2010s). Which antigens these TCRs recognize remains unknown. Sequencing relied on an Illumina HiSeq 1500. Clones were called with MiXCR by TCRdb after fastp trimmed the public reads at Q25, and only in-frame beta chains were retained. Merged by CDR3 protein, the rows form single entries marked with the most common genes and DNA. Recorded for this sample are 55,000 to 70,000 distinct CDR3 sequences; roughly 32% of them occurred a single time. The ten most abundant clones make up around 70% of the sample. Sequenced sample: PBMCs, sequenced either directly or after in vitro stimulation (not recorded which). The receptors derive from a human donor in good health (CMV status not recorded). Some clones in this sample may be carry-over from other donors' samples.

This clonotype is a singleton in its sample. CDR3 protein: CASSEGLPASGPDTQYF. The DNA for the CDR3 is TGTGCCAGCAGTGAGGGGCTCCCAGCTAGCGGCCCTGACACGCAGTATTTT. V is TRBV2 and J is TRBJ2-3, with 7 bases aligning to TRBD2. This CDR3 region has 17 residues. The V gene's germline CDR1 is SNHLY and CDR2 FYNNEI. V was pared by 3 bases and J by 9 bases, with 18 bases of the junction left unmatched.

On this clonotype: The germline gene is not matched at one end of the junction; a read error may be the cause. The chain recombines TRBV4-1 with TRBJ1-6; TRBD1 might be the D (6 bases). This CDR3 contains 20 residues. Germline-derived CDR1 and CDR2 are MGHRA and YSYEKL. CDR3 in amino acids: CASSQVGGTGRFSYNSTLHF. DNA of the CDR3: TGCGCCAGCAGCCAAGTAGGCGGAACAGGGAGGTTTTCCTATAATTCAACCCTCCACTTT.

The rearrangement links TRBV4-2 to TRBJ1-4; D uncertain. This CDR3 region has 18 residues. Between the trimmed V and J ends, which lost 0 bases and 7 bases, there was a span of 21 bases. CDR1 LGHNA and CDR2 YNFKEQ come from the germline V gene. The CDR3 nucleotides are TGTGCCAGCAGCCAAGATCCCCTGATCTATCCGAAGGGTGAAAAACTGTTTTTT. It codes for CASSQDPLIYPKGEKLFF.

CDR3 bases: TGTGCCAGCAGTGCCAGACAGGGGAGAGGGAGCACTGAAGCTTTCTTT. Translation gives CASSARQGRGSTEAFF. The genes are TRBV6-1 and TRBJ1-1; TRBD1 aligns across 8 bases. V gave up 4 bases and J gave up 4 bases; unmatched junction bases: 11. The CDR3 covers 16 residues. The germline V gene encodes CDR1 MNHNS and CDR2 SASEGT.

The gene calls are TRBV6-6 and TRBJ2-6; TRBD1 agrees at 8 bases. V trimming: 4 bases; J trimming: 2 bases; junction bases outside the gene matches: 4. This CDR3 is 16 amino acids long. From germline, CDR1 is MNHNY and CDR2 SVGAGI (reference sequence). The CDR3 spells CASSFQQGAGANVLTF. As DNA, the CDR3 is TGTGCCAGCAGTTTCCAACAGGGGGCTGGGGCCAACGTCCTGACTTTC.

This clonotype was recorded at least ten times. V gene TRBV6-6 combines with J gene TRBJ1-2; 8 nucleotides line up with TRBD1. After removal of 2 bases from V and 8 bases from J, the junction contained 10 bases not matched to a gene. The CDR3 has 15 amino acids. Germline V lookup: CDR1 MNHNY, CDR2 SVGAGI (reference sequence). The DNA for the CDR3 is TGTGCCAGCAGTTACGGAACACAGGGGGGCGTGGGCTACACCTTC. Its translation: CASSYGTQGGVGYTF.

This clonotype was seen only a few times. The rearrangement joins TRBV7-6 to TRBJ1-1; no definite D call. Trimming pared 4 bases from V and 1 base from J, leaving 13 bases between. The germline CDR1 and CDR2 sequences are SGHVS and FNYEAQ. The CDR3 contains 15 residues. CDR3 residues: CASSSREGRNTEAFF. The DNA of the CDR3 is TGTGCCAGCAGCTCTCGGGAGGGCAGGAACACTGAAGCTTTCTTT.

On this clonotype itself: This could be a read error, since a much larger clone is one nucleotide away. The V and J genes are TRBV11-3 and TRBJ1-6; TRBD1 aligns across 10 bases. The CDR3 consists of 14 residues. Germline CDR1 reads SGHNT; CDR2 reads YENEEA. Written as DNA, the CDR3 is TGTACCAGCAGCTTGACAGGGGGCAATTCACCCCTCCACTTT. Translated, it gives CTSSLTGGNSPLHF.

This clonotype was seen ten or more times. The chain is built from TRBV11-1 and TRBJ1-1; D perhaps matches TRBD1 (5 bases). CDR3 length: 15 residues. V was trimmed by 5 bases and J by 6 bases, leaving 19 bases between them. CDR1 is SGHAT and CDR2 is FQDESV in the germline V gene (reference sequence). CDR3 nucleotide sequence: TGTGCCAGCAGCCTAGGGGCCCACCCTCTCCCTGAAGCTTTCTTT. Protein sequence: CASSLGAHPLPEAFF.

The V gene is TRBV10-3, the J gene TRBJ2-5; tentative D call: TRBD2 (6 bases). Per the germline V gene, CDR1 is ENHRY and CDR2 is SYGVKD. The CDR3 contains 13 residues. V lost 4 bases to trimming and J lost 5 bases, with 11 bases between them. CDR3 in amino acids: CAISGGGSETQYF. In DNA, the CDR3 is TGTGCCATCAGTGGTGGGGGGAGTGAGACCCAGTACTTC.

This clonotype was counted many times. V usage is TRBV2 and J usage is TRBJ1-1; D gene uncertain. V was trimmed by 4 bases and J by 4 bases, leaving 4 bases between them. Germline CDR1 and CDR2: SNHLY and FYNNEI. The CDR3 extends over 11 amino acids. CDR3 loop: CASSGFTEAFF. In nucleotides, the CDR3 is TGTGCCAGCAGTGGCTTCACTGAAGCTTTCTTT.

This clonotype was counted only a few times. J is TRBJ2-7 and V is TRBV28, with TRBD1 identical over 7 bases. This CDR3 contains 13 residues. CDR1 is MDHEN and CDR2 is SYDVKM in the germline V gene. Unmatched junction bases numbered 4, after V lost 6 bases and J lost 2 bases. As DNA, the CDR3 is TGTGCCAGCAGCATAACAGGGGCCTACGAGCAGTACTTC. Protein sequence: CASSITGAYEQYF.

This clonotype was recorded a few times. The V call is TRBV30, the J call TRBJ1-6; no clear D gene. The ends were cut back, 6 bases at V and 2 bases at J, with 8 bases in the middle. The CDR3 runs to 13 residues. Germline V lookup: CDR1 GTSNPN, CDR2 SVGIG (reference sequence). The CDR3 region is CACWRPYNSPLHF. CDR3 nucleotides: TGTGCCTGTTGGAGGCCCTATAATTCACCCCTCCACTTT.

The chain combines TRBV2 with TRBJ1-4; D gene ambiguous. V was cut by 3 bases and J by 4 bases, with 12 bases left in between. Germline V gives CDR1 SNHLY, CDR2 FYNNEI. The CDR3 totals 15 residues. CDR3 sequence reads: CASSDPTDYNEKLFF. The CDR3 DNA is TGTGCCAGCAGTGATCCGACGGATTATAATGAAAAACTGTTTTTT.

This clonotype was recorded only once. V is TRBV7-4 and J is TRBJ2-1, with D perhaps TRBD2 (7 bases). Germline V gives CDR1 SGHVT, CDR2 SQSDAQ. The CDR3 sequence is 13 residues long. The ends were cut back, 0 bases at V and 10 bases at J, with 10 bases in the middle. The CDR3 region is CASSLAGGPEQFF. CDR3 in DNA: TGTGCCAGCAGCTTAGCGGGGGGGCCGGAGCAGTTCTTC.

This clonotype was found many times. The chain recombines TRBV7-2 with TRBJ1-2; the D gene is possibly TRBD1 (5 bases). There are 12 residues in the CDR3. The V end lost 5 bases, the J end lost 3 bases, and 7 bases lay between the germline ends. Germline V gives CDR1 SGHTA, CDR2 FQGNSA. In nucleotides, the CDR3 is TGTGCCAGCAGCGCAGGGTACTATGGCTACACCTTC. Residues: CASSAGYYGYTF.

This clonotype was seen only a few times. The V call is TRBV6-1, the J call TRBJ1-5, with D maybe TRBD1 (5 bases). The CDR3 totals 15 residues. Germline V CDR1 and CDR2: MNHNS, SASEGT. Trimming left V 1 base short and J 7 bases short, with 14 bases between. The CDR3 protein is CASSEVYLRDQPQHF. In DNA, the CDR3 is TGTGCCAGCAGTGAAGTGTACCTAAGGGACCAGCCCCAGCATTTT.

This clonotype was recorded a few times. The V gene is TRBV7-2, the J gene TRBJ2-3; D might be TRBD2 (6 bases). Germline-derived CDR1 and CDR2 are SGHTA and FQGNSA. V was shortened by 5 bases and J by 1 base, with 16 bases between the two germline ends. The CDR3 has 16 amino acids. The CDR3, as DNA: TGTGCCAGCAGCCCCGGCGCGGGACTCCGCACAGATACGCAGTATTTT. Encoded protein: CASSPGAGLRTDTQYF.

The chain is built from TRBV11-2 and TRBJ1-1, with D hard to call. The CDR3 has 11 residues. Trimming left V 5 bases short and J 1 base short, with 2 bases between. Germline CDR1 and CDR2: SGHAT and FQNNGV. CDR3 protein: CASSANTEAFF. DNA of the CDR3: TGTGCCAGCAGCGCGAACACTGAAGCTTTCTTT.

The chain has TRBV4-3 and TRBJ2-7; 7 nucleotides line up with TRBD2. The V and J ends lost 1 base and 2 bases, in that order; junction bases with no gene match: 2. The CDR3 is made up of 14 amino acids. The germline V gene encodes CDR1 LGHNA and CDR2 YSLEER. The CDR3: CASSQGAGAYEQYF. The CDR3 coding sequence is TGCGCCAGCAGCCAAGGGGCGGGGGCCTACGAGCAGTACTTC.

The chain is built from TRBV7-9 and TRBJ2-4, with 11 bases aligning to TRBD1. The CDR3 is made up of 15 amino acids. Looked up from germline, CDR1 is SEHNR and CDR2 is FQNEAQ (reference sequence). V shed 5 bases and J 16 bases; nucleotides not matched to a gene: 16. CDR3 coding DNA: TGTGCCAGCAGCCCTCCGGGACAGGGGGTAGGACGGTCCTACTTC. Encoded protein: CASSPPGQGVGRSYF. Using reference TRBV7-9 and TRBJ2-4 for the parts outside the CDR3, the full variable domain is DTGVSQNPRHKITKRGQNVTFRCDPISEHNRLYWYRQTLGQGPEFLTYFQNEAQLEKSRLLSDRFSAERPKGSFSTLEIQRTEQGDSAMYLCASSPPGQGVGRSYFGAGTRLSVL.

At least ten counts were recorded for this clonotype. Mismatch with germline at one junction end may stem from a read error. The CDR3 loop is CAITRERTAPTGIEETQYF. CDR3 DNA sequence: TGTGCGATCACCAGGGAACGAACCGCACCGACCGGGATAGAAGAGACCCAGTACTTC. This chain joins TRBV10-3 and TRBJ2-5, with D perhaps being TRBD1 or TRBD2 (5 bases each). This CDR3 spans 19 amino acids. In germline, CDR1 is ENHRY, CDR2 SYGVKD.

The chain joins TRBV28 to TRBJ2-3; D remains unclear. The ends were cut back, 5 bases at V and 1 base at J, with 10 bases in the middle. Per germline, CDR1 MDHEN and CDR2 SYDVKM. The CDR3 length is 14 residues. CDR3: CASSTHGGTDTQYF. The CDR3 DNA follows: TGTGCCAGCAGTACTCATGGGGGCACAGATACGCAGTATTTT.

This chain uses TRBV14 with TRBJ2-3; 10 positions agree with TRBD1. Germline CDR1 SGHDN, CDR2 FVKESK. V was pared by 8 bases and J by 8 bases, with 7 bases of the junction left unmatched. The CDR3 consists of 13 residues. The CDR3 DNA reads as TGTGCCAGCGGGGGACAGGGGCATGGTACGCAGTATTTT. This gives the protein CASGGQGHGTQYF.

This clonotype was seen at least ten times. CDR3 bases: TGTGCCAGCAGTTCGGGACAGAACACTGAAGCTTTCTTT. Its protein is CASSSGQNTEAFF. The V call is TRBV7-2, the J call TRBJ1-1; weak D call: TRBD1 (6 bases). V was cut by 6 bases and J by 1 base, with 9 bases left in between. This CDR3 region has 13 residues. CDR1 and CDR2 (germline): SGHTA, FQGNSA.

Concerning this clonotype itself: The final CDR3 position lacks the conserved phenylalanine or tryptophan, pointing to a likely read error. Here the CDR3 DNA reads TGTGCCAGCAGCGACGGACTTCGCTCTAGCACAGATACGCAGTATTTA. It is translated as CASSDGLRSSTDTQYL. This chain uses TRBV11-2 with TRBJ2-3, with D perhaps matching TRBD2 (5 bases). The V end lost 5 bases, the J end lost 0 bases, and 15 bases lay between the germline ends. The length of the CDR3 is 16 residues. Germline V gene data show CDR1 as SGHAT and CDR2 as FQNNGV.

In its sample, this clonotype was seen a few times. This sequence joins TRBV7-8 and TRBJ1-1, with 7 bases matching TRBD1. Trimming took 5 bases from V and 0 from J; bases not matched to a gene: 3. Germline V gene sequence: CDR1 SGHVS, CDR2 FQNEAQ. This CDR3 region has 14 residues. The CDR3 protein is CASSVRGLNTEAFF. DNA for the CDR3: TGTGCCAGCAGCGTCAGGGGGTTGAACACTGAAGCTTTCTTT.

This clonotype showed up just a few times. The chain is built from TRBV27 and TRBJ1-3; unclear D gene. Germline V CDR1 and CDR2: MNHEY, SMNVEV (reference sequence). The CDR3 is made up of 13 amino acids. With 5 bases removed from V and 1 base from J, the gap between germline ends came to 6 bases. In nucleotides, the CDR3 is TGTGCCAGCAGTCCAAGGTCTGGAAACACCATATATTTT. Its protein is CASSPRSGNTIYF.

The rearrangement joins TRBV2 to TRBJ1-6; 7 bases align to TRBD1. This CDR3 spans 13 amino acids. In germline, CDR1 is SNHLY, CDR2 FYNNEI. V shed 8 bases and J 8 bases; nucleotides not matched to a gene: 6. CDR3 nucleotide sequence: TGTGCCAGCCGACAGGGAATACATTCACCCCTCCACTTT. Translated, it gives CASRQGIHSPLHF.

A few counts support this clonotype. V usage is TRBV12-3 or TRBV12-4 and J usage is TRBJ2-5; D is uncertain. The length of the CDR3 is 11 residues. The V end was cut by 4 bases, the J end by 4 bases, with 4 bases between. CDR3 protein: CASSSGETQYF. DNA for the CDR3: TGTGCCAGCAGTTCGGGAGAGACCCAGTACTTC.

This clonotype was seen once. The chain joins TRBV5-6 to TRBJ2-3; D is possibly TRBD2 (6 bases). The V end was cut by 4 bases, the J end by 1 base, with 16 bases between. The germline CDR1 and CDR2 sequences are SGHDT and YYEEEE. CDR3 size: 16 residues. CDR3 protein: CASSLPVGGGTDTQYF. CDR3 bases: TGTGCCAGCAGCCTGCCCGTGGGCGGGGGCACAGATACGCAGTATTTT.

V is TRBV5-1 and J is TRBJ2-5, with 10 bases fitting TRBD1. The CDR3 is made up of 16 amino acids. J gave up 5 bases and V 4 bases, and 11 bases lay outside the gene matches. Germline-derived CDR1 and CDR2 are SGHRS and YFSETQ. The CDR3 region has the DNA TGCGCCAGCAGCCTCCTTCGACAGGGGGCTGGGGAGACCCAGTACTTC. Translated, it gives CASSLLRQGAGETQYF.